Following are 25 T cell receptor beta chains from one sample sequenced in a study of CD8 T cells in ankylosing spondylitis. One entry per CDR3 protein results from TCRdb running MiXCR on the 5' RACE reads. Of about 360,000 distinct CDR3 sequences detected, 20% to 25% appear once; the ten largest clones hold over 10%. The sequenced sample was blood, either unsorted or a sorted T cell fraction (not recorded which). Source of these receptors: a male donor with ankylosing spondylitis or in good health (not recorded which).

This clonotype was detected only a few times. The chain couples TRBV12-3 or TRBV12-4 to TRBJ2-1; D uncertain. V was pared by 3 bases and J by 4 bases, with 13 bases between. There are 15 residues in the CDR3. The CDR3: CASSFAGVVYNEQFF. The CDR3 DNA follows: TGTGCCAGCAGTTTCGCCGGAGTCGTGTACAATGAGCAGTTCTTC.

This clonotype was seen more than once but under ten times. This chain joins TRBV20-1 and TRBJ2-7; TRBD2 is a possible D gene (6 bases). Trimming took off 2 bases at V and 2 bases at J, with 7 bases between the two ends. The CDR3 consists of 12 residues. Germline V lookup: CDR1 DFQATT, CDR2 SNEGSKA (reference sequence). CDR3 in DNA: TGCAGTGCTAGACGACTAGCCTACGAGCAGTACTTC. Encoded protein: CSARRLAYEQYF.

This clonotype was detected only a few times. CDR3 residues: CASSLALGGGRNEQFF. The CDR3 DNA sequence: TGTGCCAGCAGCTTGGCCCTGGGTGGGGGTCGGAACGAGCAGTTCTTC. This sequence joins TRBV5-5 and TRBJ2-1; D possibly uses TRBD1 or TRBD2 (5 bases each). The CDR3 covers 16 residues. The germline V gene encodes CDR1 SGHKS and CDR2 YYEKEE (reference sequence). Trimming removed 0 bases at V and 10 bases at J, with 20 bases between.

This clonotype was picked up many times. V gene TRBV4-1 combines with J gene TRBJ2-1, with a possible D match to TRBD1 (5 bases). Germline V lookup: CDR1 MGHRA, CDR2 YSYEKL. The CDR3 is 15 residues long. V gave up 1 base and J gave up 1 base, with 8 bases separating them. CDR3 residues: CASSQGGASYNEQFF. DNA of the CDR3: TGCGCCAGCAGCCAAGGTGGGGCATCCTACAATGAGCAGTTCTTC.

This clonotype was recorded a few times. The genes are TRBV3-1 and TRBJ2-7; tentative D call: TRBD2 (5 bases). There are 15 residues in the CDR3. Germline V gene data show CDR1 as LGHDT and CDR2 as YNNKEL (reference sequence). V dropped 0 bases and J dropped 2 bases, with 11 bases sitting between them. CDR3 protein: CASSQDRGVPYEQYF. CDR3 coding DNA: TGTGCCAGCAGCCAAGATCGGGGAGTCCCCTACGAGCAGTACTTC.

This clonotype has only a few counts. The CDR3 here is CSARGVGENYGYTF. In DNA, the CDR3 is TGCAGTGCTAGAGGGGTAGGGGAAAACTATGGCTACACCTTC. The chain recombines TRBV20-1 with TRBJ1-2; maybe TRBD1 (5 bases). V shed 1 base and J shed 2 bases, with 11 bases lying between them. Germline V CDR1 and CDR2: DFQATT, SNEGSKA (reference sequence). The CDR3 extends over 14 amino acids.

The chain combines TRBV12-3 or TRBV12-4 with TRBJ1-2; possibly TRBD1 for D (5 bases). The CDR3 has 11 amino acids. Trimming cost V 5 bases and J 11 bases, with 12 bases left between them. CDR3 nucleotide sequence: TGTGCCAGCAGTCCTGGACACGGATACACCTTC. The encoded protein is CASSPGHGYTF.

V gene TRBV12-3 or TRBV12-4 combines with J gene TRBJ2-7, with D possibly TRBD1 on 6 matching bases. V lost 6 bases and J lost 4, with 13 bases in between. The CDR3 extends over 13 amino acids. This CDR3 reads CASRPGTIYEQYF. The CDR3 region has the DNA TGTGCCAGCAGGCCGGGGACAATATACGAGCAGTACTTC.

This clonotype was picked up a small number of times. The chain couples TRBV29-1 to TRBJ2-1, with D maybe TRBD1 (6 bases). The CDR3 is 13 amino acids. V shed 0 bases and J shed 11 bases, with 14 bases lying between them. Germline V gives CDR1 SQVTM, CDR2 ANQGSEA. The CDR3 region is CSVEEVTGQKQFF. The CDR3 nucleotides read TGCAGCGTTGAAGAAGTCACAGGGCAGAAGCAGTTCTTC.

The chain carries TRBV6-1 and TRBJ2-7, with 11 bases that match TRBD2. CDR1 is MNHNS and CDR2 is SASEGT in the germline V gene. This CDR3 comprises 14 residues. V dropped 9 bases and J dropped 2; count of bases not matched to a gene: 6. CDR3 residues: CASMGTSGPYEQYF. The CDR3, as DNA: TGTGCCAGTATGGGGACTAGCGGCCCCTACGAGCAGTACTTC.

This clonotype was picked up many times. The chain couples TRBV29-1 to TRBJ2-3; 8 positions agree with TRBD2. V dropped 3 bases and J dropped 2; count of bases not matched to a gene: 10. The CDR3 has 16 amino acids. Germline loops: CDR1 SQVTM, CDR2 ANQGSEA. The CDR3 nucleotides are TGCAGCGTTGAGGGGGTAGCGGGGACAAACACAGATACGCAGTATTTT. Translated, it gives CSVEGVAGTNTDTQYF.

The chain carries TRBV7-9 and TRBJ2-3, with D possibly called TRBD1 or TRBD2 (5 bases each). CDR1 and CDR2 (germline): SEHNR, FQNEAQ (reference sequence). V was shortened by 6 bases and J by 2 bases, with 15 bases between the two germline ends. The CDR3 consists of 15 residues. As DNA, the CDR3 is TGTGCCAGCAGGGTGATGGGACGCCACACAGATACGCAGTATTTT. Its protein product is CASRVMGRHTDTQYF.

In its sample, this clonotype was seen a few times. This CDR3 reads CASSPWGDYEQYF. CDR3 DNA: TGTGCCAGCAGCCCCTGGGGGGACTACGAGCAGTACTTC. The chain joins TRBV9 to TRBJ2-7; TRBD2 might be the D (6 bases). V shed 4 bases and J shed 3 bases, with 11 bases lying between them. This CDR3 region has 13 residues. Germline lookup yields CDR1 SGDLS and CDR2 YYNGEE.

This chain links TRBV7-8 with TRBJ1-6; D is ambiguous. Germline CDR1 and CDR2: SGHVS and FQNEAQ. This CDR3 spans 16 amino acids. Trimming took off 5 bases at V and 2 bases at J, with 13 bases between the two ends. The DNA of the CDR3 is TGTGCCAGCAGCCCCGGAGGGATCGCCTATAATTCACCCCTCCACTTT. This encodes CASSPGGIAYNSPLHF.

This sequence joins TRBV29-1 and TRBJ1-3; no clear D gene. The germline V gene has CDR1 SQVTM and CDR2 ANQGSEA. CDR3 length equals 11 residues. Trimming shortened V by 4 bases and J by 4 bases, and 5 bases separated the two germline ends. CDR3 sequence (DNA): TGCAGCGTTGTGCGGGGAAACACCATATATTTT. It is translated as CSVVRGNTIYF.

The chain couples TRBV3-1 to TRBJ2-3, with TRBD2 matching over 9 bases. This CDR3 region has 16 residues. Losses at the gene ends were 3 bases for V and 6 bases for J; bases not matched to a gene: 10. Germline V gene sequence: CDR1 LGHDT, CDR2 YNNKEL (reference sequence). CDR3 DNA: TGTGCCAGCAGCCAGGGGACTAGCCGAGCTCTGGATACGCAGTATTTT. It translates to CASSQGTSRALDTQYF.

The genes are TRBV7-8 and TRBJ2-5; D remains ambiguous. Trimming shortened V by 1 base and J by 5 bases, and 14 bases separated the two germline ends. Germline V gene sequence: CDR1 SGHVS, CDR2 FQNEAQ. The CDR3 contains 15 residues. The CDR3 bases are TGTGCCAGCAGCTTAGAAGGCGGCTCAATGGAGACCCAGTACTTC. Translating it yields CASSLEGGSMETQYF.

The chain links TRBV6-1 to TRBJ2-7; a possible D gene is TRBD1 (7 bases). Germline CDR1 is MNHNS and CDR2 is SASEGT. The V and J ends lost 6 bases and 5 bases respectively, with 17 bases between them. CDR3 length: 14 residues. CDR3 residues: CASSRDREANEQYF. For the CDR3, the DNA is TGTGCCAGCAGCCGAGACAGGGAGGCCAACGAGCAGTACTTC.

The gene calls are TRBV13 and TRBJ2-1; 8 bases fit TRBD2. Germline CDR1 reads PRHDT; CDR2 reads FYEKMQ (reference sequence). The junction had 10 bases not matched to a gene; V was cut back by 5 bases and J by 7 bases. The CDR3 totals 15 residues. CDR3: CASSGAGTRSNEQFF. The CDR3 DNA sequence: TGTGCCAGCAGCGGAGCCGGGACTAGGTCAAATGAGCAGTTCTTC. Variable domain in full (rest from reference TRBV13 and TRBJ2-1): AAGVIQSPRHLIKEKRETATLKCYPIPRHDTVYWYQQGPGQDPQFLISFYEKMQSDKGSIPDRFSAQQFSDYHSELNMSSLELGDSALYFCASSGAGTRSNEQFFGPGTRLTVL.

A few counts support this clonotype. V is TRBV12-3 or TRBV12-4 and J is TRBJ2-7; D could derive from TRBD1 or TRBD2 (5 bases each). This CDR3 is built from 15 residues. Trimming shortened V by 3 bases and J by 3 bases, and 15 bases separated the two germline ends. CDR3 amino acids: CASSFLQGVRYEQYF. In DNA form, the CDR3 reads TGTGCCAGCAGTTTCCTCCAGGGAGTCCGCTACGAGCAGTACTTC.

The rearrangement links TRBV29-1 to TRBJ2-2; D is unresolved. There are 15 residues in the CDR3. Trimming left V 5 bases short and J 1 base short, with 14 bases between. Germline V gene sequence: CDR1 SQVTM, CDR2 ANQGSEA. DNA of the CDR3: TGCAGCGTTCTCACGGTACTGGGGAACACCGGGGAGCTGTTTTTT. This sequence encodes CSVLTVLGNTGELFF.

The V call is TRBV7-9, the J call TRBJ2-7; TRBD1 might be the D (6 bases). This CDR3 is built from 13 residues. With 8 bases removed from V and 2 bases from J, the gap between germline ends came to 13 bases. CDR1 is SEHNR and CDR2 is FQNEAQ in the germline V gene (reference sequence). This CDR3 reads CASPLDRPYEQYF. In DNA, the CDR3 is TGTGCCAGCCCCCTGGACAGACCCTACGAGCAGTACTTC.

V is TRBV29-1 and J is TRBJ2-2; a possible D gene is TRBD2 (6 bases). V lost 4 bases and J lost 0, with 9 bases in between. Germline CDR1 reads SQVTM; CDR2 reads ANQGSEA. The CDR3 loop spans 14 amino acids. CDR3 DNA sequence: TGCAGCGTTGCCCGGGGGACGAACACCGGGGAGCTGTTTTTT. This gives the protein CSVARGTNTGELFF.

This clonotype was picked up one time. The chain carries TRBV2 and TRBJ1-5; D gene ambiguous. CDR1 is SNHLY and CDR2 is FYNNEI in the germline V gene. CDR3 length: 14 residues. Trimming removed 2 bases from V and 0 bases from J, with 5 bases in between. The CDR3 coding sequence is TGTGCCAGCAGTGAACAGTTTAGCAATCAGCCCCAGCATTTT. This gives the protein CASSEQFSNQPQHF.

The chain's CDR3 is CASSSWEGPYEQYF. The CDR3 DNA is TGTGCCAGCAGTTCGTGGGAGGGGCCCTACGAGCAGTACTTC. V usage is TRBV12-3 or TRBV12-4 and J usage is TRBJ2-7; 7 bases are a match to TRBD2. The J segment lost 2 bases and the V segment lost 4 bases, leaving 5 bases of the junction unmatched. This CDR3 contains 14 residues.